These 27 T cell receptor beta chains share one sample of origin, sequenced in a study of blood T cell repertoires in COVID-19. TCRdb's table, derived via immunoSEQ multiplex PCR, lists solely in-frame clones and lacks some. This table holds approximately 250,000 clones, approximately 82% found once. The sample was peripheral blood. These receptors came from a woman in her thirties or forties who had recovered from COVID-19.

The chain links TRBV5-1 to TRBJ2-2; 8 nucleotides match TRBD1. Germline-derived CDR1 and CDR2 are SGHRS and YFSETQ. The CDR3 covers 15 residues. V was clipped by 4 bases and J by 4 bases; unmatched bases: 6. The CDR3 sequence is CASSPDRASTGELFF. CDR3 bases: TGCGCCAGCAGCCCGGACAGGGCGAGCACCGGGGAGCTGTTTTTT.

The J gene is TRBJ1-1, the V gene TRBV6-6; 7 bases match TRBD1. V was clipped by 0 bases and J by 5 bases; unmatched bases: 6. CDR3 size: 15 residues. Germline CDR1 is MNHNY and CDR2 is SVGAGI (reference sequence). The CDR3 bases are TGTGCCAGCAGTTACTCAGTCAGGGGGGCAACTGAAGCTTTCTTT. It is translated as CASSYSVRGATEAFF.

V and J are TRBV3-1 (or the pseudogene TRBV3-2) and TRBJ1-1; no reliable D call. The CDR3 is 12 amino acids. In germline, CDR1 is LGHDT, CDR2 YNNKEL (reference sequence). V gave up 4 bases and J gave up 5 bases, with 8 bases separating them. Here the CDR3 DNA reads TGTGCCAGCAGCCGCTCCAGGACTGAAGCTTTCTTT. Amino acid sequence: CASSRSRTEAFF.

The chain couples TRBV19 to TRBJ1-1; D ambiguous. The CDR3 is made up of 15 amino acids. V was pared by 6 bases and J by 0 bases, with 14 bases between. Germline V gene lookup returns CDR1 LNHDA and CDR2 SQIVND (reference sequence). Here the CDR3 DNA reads TGTGCCAGTAGCGCTATTGACACGTTGAACACTGAAGCTTTCTTT. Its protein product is CASSAIDTLNTEAFF.

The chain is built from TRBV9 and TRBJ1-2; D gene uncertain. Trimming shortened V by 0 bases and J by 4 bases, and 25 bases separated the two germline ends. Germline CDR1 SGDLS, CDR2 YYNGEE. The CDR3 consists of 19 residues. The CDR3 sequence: CASSVESHFSVYQTYGYTF. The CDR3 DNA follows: TGTGCCAGCAGCGTAGAGTCTCATTTCAGCGTATATCAAACCTATGGCTACACCTTC.

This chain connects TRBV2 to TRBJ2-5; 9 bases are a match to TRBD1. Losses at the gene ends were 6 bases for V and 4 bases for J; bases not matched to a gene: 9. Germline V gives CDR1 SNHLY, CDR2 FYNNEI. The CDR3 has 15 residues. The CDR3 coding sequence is TGTGCCAGCAGGGATACAACAGGGGGCACAGAGACCCAGTACTTC. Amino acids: CASRDTTGGTETQYF.

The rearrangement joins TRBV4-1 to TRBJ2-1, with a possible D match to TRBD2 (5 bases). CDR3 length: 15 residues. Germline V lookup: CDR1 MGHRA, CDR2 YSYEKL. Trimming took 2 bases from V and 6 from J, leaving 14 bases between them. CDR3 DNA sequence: TGCGCCAGCAGCCAACAGAGCGGCTTAGCCAATGAGCAGTTCTTC. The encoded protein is CASSQQSGLANEQFF.

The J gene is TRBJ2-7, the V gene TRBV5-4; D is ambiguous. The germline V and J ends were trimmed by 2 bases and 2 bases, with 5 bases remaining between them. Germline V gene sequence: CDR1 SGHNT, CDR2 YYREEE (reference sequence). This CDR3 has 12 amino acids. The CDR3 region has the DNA TGTGCCAGCAGCTTTGGAGCCTACGAGCAGTACTTC. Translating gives CASSFGAYEQYF. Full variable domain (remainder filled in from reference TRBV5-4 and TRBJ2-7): ETGVTQSPTHLIKTRGQQVTLRCSSQSGHNTVSWYQQALGQGPQFIFQYYREEENGRGNFPPRFSGLQFPNYSSELNVNALELDDSALYLCASSFGAYEQYFGPGTRLTVT.

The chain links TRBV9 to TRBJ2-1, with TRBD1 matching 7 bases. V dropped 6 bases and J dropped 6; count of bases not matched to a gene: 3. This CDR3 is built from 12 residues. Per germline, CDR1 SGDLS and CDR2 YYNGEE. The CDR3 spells CASTRTGNEQFF. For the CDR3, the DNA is TGTGCCAGCACCCGGACAGGCAATGAGCAGTTCTTC.

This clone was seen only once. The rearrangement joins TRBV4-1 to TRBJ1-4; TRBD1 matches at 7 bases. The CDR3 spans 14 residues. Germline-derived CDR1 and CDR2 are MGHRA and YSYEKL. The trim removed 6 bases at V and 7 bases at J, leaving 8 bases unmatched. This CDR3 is CASSQDRNFEKLFF. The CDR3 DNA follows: TGCGCCAGCAGTCAGGACAGGAATTTTGAAAAACTGTTTTTT.

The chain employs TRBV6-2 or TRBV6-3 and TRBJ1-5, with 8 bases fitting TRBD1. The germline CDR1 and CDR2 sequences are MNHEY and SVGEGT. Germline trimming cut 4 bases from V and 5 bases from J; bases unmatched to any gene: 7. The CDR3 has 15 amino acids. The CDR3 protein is CASSSTGTGHQPQHF. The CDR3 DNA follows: TGTGCCAGCAGTTCGACCGGGACAGGACATCAGCCCCAGCATTTT.

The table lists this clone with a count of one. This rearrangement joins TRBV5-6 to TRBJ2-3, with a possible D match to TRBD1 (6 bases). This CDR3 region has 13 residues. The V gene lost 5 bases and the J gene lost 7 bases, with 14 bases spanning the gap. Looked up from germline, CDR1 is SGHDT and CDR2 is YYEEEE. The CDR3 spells CASSLTGFHTQYF. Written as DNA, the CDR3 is TGTGCCAGCAGTCTTACAGGGTTCCATACGCAGTATTTT.

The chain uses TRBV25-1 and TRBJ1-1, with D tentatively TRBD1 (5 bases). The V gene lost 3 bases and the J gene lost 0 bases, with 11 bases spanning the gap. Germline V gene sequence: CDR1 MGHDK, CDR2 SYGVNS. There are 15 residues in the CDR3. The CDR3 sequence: CASSESGDLNTEAFF. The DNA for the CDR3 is TGTGCCAGCAGTGAGTCGGGGGACCTGAACACTGAAGCTTTCTTT. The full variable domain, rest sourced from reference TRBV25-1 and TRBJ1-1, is EADIYQTPRYLVIGTGKKITLECSQTMGHDKMYWYQQDPGMELHLIHYSYGVNSTEKGDLSSESTVSRIRTEHFPLTLESARPSHTSQYLCASSESGDLNTEAFFGQGTRLTVV.

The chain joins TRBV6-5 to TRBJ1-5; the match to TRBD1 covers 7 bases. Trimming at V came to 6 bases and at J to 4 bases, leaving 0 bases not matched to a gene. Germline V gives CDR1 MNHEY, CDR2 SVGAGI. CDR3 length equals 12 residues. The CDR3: CASRQGNQPQHF. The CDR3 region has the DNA TGTGCCAGCAGACAGGGGAATCAGCCCCAGCATTTT.

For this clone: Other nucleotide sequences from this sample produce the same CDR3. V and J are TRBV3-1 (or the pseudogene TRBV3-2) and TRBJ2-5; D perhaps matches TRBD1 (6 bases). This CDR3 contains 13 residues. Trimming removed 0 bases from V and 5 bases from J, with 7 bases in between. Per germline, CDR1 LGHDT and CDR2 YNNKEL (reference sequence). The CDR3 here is CASSQERGETQYF. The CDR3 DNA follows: TGTGCCAGCAGCCAAGAAAGGGGGGAGACCCAGTACTTC.

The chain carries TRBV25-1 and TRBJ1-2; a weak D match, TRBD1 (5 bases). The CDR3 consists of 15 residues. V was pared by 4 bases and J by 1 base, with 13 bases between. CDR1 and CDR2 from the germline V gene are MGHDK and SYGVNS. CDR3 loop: CASSARAGLNYGYTF. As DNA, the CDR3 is TGTGCCAGCAGTGCCAGGGCGGGACTTAACTATGGCTACACCTTC.

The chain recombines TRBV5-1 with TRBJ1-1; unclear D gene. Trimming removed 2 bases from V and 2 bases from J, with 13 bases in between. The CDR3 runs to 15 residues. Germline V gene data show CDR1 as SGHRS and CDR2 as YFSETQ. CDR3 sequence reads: CASSFDGEPNTEAFF. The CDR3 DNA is TGCGCCAGCAGCTTCGACGGAGAACCTAACACTGAAGCTTTCTTT.

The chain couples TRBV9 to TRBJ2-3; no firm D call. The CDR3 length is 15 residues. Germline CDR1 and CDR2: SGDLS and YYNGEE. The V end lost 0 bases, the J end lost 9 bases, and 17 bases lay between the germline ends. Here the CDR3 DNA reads TGTGCCAGCAGCGTAGGTACAGTGACGCCCCCAACGCAGTATTTT. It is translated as CASSVGTVTPPTQYF.

The CDR3: CASSLAGGRNIQYF. The CDR3 DNA follows: TGTGCCAGCAGTTTAGCGGGGGGGAGGAACATTCAGTACTTC. The rearrangement links TRBV6-2 or TRBV6-3 to TRBJ2-4; TRBD2 aligns across 11 bases. J was trimmed by 7 bases and V by 4 bases; bases with no gene match: 3. The V gene's germline CDR1 is MNHEY and CDR2 SVGEGT. CDR3 length: 14 amino acids.

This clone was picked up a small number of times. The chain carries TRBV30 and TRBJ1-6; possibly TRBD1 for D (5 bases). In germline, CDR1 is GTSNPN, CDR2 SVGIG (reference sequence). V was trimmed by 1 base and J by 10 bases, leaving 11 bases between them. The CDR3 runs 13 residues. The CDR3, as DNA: TGTGCCTGGAGTGCCCAGGGAGGGTCACCCCTCCACTTT. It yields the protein CAWSAQGGSPLHF.

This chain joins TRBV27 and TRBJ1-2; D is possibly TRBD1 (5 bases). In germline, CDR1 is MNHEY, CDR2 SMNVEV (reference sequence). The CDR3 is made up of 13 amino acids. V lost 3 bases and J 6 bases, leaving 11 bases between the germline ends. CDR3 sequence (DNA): TGTGCCAGCAGTTTTGGGGACTTCGATGGCTACACCTTC. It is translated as CASSFGDFDGYTF.

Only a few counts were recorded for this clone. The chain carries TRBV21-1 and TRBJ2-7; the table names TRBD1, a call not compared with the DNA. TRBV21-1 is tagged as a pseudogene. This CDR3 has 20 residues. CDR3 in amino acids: CASNPNISPGQEFSSYEQYF. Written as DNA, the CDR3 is TGTGCCAGCAACCCAAACATAAGCCCGGGACAGGAGTTTAGCTCCTACGAGCAGTACTTC.

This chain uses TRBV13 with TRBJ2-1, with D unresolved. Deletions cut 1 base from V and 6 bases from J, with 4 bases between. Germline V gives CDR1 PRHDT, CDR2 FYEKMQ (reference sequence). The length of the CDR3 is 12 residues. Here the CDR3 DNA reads TGTGCCAGCAGCTTAGCTCGCAATGAGCAGTTCTTC. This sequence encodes CASSLARNEQFF.

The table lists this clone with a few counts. The CDR3 DNA is TGCGCCAGCAGCTTTGGACAACGTAACACCGGGGAGCTGTTTTTT. Its translation: CASSFGQRNTGELFF. The rearrangement joins TRBV5-1 to TRBJ2-2; D is possibly TRBD1 (5 bases). Deletions cut 2 bases from V and 2 bases from J, with 10 bases between. CDR1 and CDR2 (germline): SGHRS, YFSETQ. This CDR3 has 15 amino acids.

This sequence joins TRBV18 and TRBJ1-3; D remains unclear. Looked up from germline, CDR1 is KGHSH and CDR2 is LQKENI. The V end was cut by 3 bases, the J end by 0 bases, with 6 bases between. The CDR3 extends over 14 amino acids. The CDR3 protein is CASSPRVSGNTIYF. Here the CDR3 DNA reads TGTGCCAGCTCACCGCGGGTCTCTGGAAACACCATATATTTT. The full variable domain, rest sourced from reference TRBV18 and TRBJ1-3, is NAGVMQNPRHLVRRRGQEARLRCSPMKGHSHVYWYRQLPEEGLKFMVYLQKENIIDESGMPKERFSAEFPKEGPSILRIQQVVRGDSAAYFCASSPRVSGNTIYFGEGSWLTVV.

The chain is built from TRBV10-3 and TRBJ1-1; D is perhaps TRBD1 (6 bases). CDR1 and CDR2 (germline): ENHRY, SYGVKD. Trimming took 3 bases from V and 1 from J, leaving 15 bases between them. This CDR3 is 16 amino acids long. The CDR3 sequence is CAISEPSGARNTEAFF. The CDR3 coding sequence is TGTGCCATCAGTGAACCATCAGGGGCCAGGAACACTGAAGCTTTCTTT.

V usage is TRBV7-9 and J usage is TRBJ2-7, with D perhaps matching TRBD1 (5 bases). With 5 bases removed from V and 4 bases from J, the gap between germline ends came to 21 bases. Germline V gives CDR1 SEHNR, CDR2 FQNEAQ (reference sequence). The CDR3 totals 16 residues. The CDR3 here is CASSAQGPSRGYEQYF. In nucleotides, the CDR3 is TGTGCCAGCAGCGCCCAGGGTCCAAGCCGTGGTTACGAGCAGTACTTC.